This T cell receptor (beta chain) was recovered during a study of OX40 agonist ivuxolimab in advanced cancers. Only in-frame clones appear in the TCRdb table, and some are missing; sequencing was by immunoSEQ multiplex PCR. The table records 99,000 or so clones, approximately 94% of them present only once. Study-level results: Patients with a partial response at 0.1-3.0 mg/kg had among the lowest clonal expansion.

Concerning this clone: Antigen: not known.

Peripheral blood came from all dose cohorts at three timepoints. This CDR3 has 12 residues. The germline CDR1 and CDR2 sequences are MNHEY and SMNVEV (reference sequence). V was trimmed by 5 bases and J by 3 bases, leaving 6 bases between them. The source material was CD4+ or CD8+ T cells sorted from blood, sampled in a trial of the OX40 agonist ivuxolimab. The TCR comes from an adult with an advanced solid tumor such as melanoma, head and neck, liver or kidney cancer. The chain combines TRBV27 with TRBJ2-3, with D unresolved. CDR3 residues: CASSTQTDTQYF. The CDR3 bases are TGTGCCAGCAGTACCCAAACAGATACGCAGTATTTT.